A single sample gave rise to the 6 T cell receptor beta chains below, sequenced in a study of cytomegalovirus exposure and HLA in healthy donors. The PCR employed 60 Vbeta primers together with 13 Jbeta primers. Method: immunoSEQ multiplex PCR; TCRdb's copy keeps in-frame clones and lacks some. The repertoire consists of roughly 150,000 clones, with 70% to 80% occurring once and the leading ten covering about 1.3%. Sequencing was performed on PBMCs. The receptors derive from a male donor in good health and CMV-seronegative.

The gene calls are TRBV18 and TRBJ2-3; D might be TRBD1 (6 bases). V shed 3 bases and J shed 0 bases, with 16 bases lying between them. Germline V gene lookup returns CDR1 KGHSH and CDR2 LQKENI. The CDR3 runs to 17 residues. The DNA of the CDR3 is TGTGCCAGCTCACCGAAAGCCCCGACAGGTAGCACAGATACGCAGTATTTT. Translation: CASSPKAPTGSTDTQYF.

The chain carries TRBV5-1 and TRBJ1-2; the match to TRBD1 covers 7 bases. The V gene's germline CDR1 is SGHRS and CDR2 YFSETQ. The CDR3 runs to 15 residues. V gave up 4 bases and J gave up 1 base; unmatched junction bases: 7. CDR3 sequence reads: CASSAGQKVNYGYTF. CDR3 sequence (DNA): TGCGCCAGCAGCGCGGGACAGAAAGTTAACTATGGCTACACCTTC.

The chain uses TRBV7-6 and TRBJ2-2; 7 bases are a match to TRBD2. V shed 2 bases and J 4 bases; nucleotides not matched to a gene: 4. This CDR3 has 15 residues. CDR1 is SGHVS and CDR2 is FNYEAQ in the germline V gene. CDR3 region: CASSLLGGGTGELFF. CDR3 in DNA: TGTGCCAGCAGCTTACTAGGCGGGGGCACCGGGGAGCTGTTTTTT.

This clone was seen a handful of times. This rearrangement joins TRBV5-1 to TRBJ2-6, with 9 bases aligning to TRBD1. The trim removed 0 bases at V and 3 bases at J, leaving 4 bases unmatched. Germline assignment: CDR1 SGHRS and CDR2 YFSETQ. The CDR3 runs 17 residues. The CDR3 loop is CASSLAGGQGGANVLTF. The CDR3, as DNA: TGCGCCAGCAGCTTGGCGGGGGGACAGGGTGGGGCCAACGTCCTGACTTTC. Using reference TRBV5-1 and TRBJ2-6 for the parts outside the CDR3, the full variable domain is KAGVTQTPRYLIKTRGQQVTLSCSPISGHRSVSWYQQTPGQGLQFLFEYFSETQRNKGNFPGRFSGRQFSNSRSEMNVSTLELGDSALYLCASSLAGGQGGANVLTFGAGSRLTVL.

This clone was seen a few times. The chain is built from TRBV28 and TRBJ1-5; 7 bases align to TRBD1. Germline CDR1 and CDR2: MDHEN and SYDVKM. The CDR3 runs 14 residues. Trimming at V came to 5 bases and at J to 2 bases, leaving 3 bases not matched to a gene. CDR3 in amino acids: CASSPGQGNQPQHF. In DNA form, the CDR3 reads TGTGCCAGCAGTCCTGGACAGGGCAATCAGCCCCAGCATTTT.

J is TRBJ2-1 and V is TRBV9; a weak D match, TRBD1 (7 bases). The V and J ends lost 0 bases and 1 base respectively, with 17 bases between them. Looked up from germline, CDR1 is SGDLS and CDR2 is YYNGEE. This CDR3 is built from 18 residues. The CDR3 reads CASSVAIRQGGSYNEQFF. CDR3 in DNA: TGTGCCAGCAGCGTAGCAATCAGGCAGGGGGGATCCTACAATGAGCAGTTCTTC.